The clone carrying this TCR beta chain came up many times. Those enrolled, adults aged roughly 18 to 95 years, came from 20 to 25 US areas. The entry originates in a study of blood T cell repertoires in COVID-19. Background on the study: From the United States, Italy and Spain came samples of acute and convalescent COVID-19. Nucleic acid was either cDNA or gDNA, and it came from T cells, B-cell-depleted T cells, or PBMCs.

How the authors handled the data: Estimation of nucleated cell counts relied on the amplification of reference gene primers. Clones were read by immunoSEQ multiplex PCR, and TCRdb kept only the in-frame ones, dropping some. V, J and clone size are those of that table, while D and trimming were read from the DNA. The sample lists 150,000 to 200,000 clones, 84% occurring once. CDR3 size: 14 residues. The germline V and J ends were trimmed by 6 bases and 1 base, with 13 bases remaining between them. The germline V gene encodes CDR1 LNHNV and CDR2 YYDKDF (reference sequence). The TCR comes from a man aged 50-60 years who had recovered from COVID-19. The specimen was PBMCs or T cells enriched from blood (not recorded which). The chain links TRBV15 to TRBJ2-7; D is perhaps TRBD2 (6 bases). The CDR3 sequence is CATSTGEPSYEQYF. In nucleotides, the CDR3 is TGTGCCACCAGTACGGGGGAGCCTTCCTACGAGCAGTACTTC.